A single T cell receptor beta chain is shown here with its context. V lost 6 bases, J lost 6 bases, and 8 bases lay in between. Germline CDR1 is SGHTA and CDR2 is FQGNSA. This CDR3 region has 11 residues. This entry belongs to a study of technical replicates of blood from a handful of donors. Clones were read by immunoSEQ multiplex PCR, and TCRdb kept only the in-frame ones, dropping some. This sample has about 100,000 clones; about 94% occur once, and the top ten carry around 0.22%. This clonotype originated in a human donor in good health. Sequenced material: T cells isolated from PBMCs. The chain combines TRBV7-2 with TRBJ1-1; D remains ambiguous. The CDR3 nucleotides are TGTGCCAGCAGTTCTTTCCCTGAAGCTTTCTTT. It is translated as CASSSFPEAFF.